These 23 T cell receptor beta chains originate from one sample sequenced in a study of control samples from healthy donors and cancer patients. Assay used: immunoSEQ multiplex PCR; TCRdb lists only in-frame clones, some missing. Of about 61,000 clones listed, nearly 90% are singletons. Sample: PBMCs. These receptors were obtained from a man in his sixties with colorectal cancer.

The chain joins TRBV18 to TRBJ2-3, with 8 bases lining up with TRBD2. Germline lookup yields CDR1 KGHSH and CDR2 LQKENI. The CDR3 contains 15 residues. J was trimmed by 2 bases and V by 2 bases; bases with no gene match: 3. The CDR3 region has the DNA TGTGCCAGCTCACCAGCGGGGGGCCCCACAGATACGCAGTATTTT. This gives the protein CASSPAGGPTDTQYF. The whole variable domain, filled in from reference TRBV18 and TRBJ2-3, reads NAGVMQNPRHLVRRRGQEARLRCSPMKGHSHVYWYRQLPEEGLKFMVYLQKENIIDESGMPKERFSAEFPKEGPSILRIQQVVRGDSAAYFCASSPAGGPTDTQYFGPGTRLTVL.

This clone was found once. V and J are TRBV6-5 and TRBJ1-2, with TRBD1 matching over 7 bases. This CDR3 comprises 14 residues. Germline lookup yields CDR1 MNHEY and CDR2 SVGAGI. V trimming: 1 base; J trimming: 5 bases; junction bases outside the gene matches: 4. The CDR3 DNA follows: TGTGCCAGCAGTTACTACAGGGGAGGGTATGGCTACACCTTC. Its protein is CASSYYRGGYGYTF.

This chain uses TRBV6-2 or TRBV6-3 with TRBJ2-1; unclear D gene. The length of the CDR3 is 15 residues. The ends were cut back, 4 bases at V and 4 bases at J, with 14 bases in the middle. Per the germline V gene, CDR1 is MNHEY and CDR2 is SVGEGT. The DNA of the CDR3 is TGTGCCAGCAGTTCTTTCGACATTCCGTACAATGAGCAGTTCTTC. Translation gives CASSSFDIPYNEQFF.

V usage is TRBV2 and J usage is TRBJ2-2; D remains ambiguous. This CDR3 has 16 amino acids. Trimming removed 2 bases at V and 0 bases at J, with 10 bases between. Germline V gives CDR1 SNHLY, CDR2 FYNNEI. The CDR3 DNA follows: TGTGCCAGCAGTGAAAGGTCCCAGACGAACACCGGGGAGCTGTTTTTT. It is translated as CASSERSQTNTGELFF. Filled out from reference TRBV2 and TRBJ2-2, the complete variable domain reads EPEVTQTPSHQVTQMGQEVILRCVPISNHLYFYWYRQILGQKVEFLVSFYNNEISEKSEIFDDQFSVERPDGSNFTLKIRSTKLEDSAMYFCASSERSQTNTGELFFGEGSRLTVL.

This rearrangement joins TRBV19 to TRBJ2-2; 9 bases fit TRBD2. The CDR3 runs to 17 residues. V trimming: 3 bases; J trimming: 3 bases; junction bases outside the gene matches: 8. Germline assignment: CDR1 LNHDA and CDR2 SQIVND (reference sequence). The CDR3 DNA follows: TGTGCCAGTAGTATGTCCAGCGGGGGGTTTTACACCGGGGAGCTGTTTTTT. Its translation: CASSMSSGGFYTGELFF.

The chain combines TRBV2 with TRBJ1-4; TRBD1 agrees at 11 bases. Germline V lookup: CDR1 SNHLY, CDR2 FYNNEI. The length of the CDR3 is 15 residues. V lost 10 bases and J lost 8; bases outside the gene matches: 12. CDR3 sequence (DNA): TGTGCCACCCTGTTCCCGGGACAGGGGGAAGAAAAACTGTTTTTT. Translating gives CATLFPGQGEEKLFF.

The V gene is TRBV5-4, the J gene TRBJ1-1, with 8 nucleotides matching TRBD1. CDR1 is SGHNT, CDR2 YYREEE, per germline (reference sequence). The CDR3 extends over 14 amino acids. The trim removed 4 bases at V and 3 bases at J, leaving 5 bases unmatched. The CDR3 here is CASSGGQEDTEAFF. The CDR3 DNA reads TGTGCCAGCAGCGGGGGACAGGAGGACACTGAAGCTTTCTTT.

This sequence joins TRBV9 and TRBJ2-7; D gene unclear. Trimming pared 4 bases from V and 2 bases from J, leaving 13 bases between. Germline CDR1 SGDLS, CDR2 YYNGEE. The CDR3 is 14 residues long. The CDR3 spells CASSPTGSPYEQYF. The CDR3 region has the DNA TGTGCCAGCAGCCCTACCGGGTCGCCCTACGAGCAGTACTTC.

The gene calls are TRBV5-1 and TRBJ1-5; perhaps TRBD1 as D (6 bases). This CDR3 contains 14 residues. V gave up 4 bases and J gave up 3 bases, with 11 bases separating them. Germline V gene lookup returns CDR1 SGHRS and CDR2 YFSETQ. Here the CDR3 DNA reads TGCGCCAGCAGCCCACAGGGTCTCAATCAGCCCCAGCATTTT. Amino acid sequence: CASSPQGLNQPQHF.

The rearrangement links TRBV7-6 to TRBJ2-1; D remains unclear. CDR1 is SGHVS, CDR2 FNYEAQ, per germline. CDR3 size: 12 residues. Trimming removed 4 bases from V and 12 bases from J, with 13 bases in between. For the CDR3, the DNA is TGTGCCAGCAGCTCCTTGGTGGGCGGGCAGTTCTTC. The encoded protein is CASSSLVGGQFF.

V is TRBV5-1 and J is TRBJ2-7, with 7 bases that match TRBD1. V lost 4 bases, J lost 3 bases, and 4 bases stayed unmatched. The CDR3 runs 13 residues. From germline, CDR1 is SGHRS and CDR2 YFSETQ. Written as DNA, the CDR3 is TGCGCCAGCAGCCCGGGACAGATCTACGAGCAGTACTTC. Translated, it gives CASSPGQIYEQYF.

The V and J genes are TRBV6-5 and TRBJ1-2; TRBD1 matches at 8 bases. The CDR3 has 14 amino acids. The junction had 9 bases not matched to a gene; V was cut back by 4 bases and J by 8 bases. Looked up from germline, CDR1 is MNHEY and CDR2 is SVGAGI. Written as DNA, the CDR3 is TGTGCCAGCAGTTCGCATGGACAGGGTTTAGGCTACACCTTC. It specifies CASSSHGQGLGYTF.

This chain uses TRBV4-1 with TRBJ1-6; 9 nucleotides match TRBD1. This CDR3 spans 17 amino acids. V was clipped by 1 base and J by 7 bases; unmatched bases: 8. In germline, CDR1 is MGHRA, CDR2 YSYEKL. This CDR3 is CASSQGHDRGKNSPLHF. CDR3 in DNA: TGCGCCAGCAGCCAAGGGCACGACAGGGGGAAAAATTCACCCCTCCACTTT.

V gene TRBV6-2 or TRBV6-3 combines with J gene TRBJ2-2; D is possibly TRBD1 (6 bases). The V end was cut by 6 bases, the J end by 8 bases, with 10 bases between. Germline assignment: CDR1 MNHEY and CDR2 SVGEGT. The CDR3 spans 12 residues. The CDR3 nucleotides read TGTGCCAGCAGCCTAACAGGGGGGGAGCTGTTTTTT. As protein: CASSLTGGELFF.

This clone was counted only a few times. The rearrangement links TRBV27 to TRBJ1-1; D gene unclear. The CDR3 consists of 13 residues. V was clipped by 2 bases and J by 0 bases, with 4 bases between them. Germline values: CDR1 MNHEY, CDR2 SMNVEV (reference sequence). CDR3 bases: TGTGCCAGCAGTTTAATGGTGAACACTGAAGCTTTCTTT. The encoded protein is CASSLMVNTEAFF.

The chain uses TRBV11-3 and TRBJ2-1; weak D call: TRBD1 (5 bases). The CDR3 is 13 amino acids. CDR1 SGHNT and CDR2 YENEEA come from the germline V gene. With 1 base removed from V and 6 bases from J, the gap between germline ends came to 7 bases. The CDR3 coding sequence is TGTGCCAGCAGCTTAGGGGGCCGCAATGAGCAGTTCTTC. Translating gives CASSLGGRNEQFF.

The rearrangement joins TRBV30 to TRBJ1-3; D is ambiguous. CDR1 is GTSNPN and CDR2 is SVGIG in the germline V gene (reference sequence). CDR3 size: 14 residues. Trimming removed 3 bases at V and 8 bases at J, with 17 bases between. The CDR3 nucleotides are TGTGCCTGGAGACGGGCGGCAGCGGGGTACACCATATATTTT. Its translation is CAWRRAAAGYTIYF.

The CDR3 nucleotides read TGTGCCAGGACGGGGGATTGGGGCTACGAGCAGTACTTC. Translation: CARTGDWGYEQYF. The gene calls are TRBV6-5 and TRBJ2-7; D might be TRBD2 (6 bases). Germline-derived CDR1 and CDR2 are MNHEY and SVGAGI. V was pared by 9 bases and J by 3 bases, with 15 bases between. There are 13 residues in the CDR3.

This clone was observed a few times. The chain carries TRBV3-1 (or the pseudogene TRBV3-2) and TRBJ1-5; no firm D call. The CDR3 contains 14 residues. The germline V and J ends were trimmed by 2 bases and 2 bases, with 7 bases remaining between them. Germline loops: CDR1 LGHDT, CDR2 YNNKEL (reference sequence). In nucleotides, the CDR3 is TGTGCCAGCAGCCAATCGGGCGGCAATCAGCCCCAGCATTTT. Protein: CASSQSGGNQPQHF.

The chain carries TRBV5-1 and TRBJ2-1, with TRBD1 matching over 8 bases. Germline V lookup: CDR1 SGHRS, CDR2 YFSETQ. The V and J ends lost 4 bases and 8 bases, in that order; junction bases with no gene match: 5. This CDR3 region has 13 residues. The CDR3 protein is CASSPGQVDEQFF. DNA of the CDR3: TGCGCCAGCAGCCCGGGACAGGTGGATGAGCAGTTCTTC.

This clone was detected once. The chain has TRBV7-8 and TRBJ2-6; a possible D gene is TRBD1 (5 bases). CDR1 and CDR2 from the germline V gene are SGHVS and FQNEAQ. V lost 8 bases to trimming and J lost 0 bases, with 14 bases between them. The CDR3 extends over 16 amino acids. This chain's CDR3 is CASRADIFSGANVLTF. The CDR3 coding sequence is TGTGCCAGCCGGGCGGACATTTTCTCTGGGGCCAACGTCCTGACTTTC.

The chain uses TRBV10-1 and TRBJ2-7, with a tentative D call TRBD2 (5 bases). V was cut by 3 bases and J by 0 bases, with 15 bases left in between. This CDR3 is built from 16 residues. In germline, CDR1 is WNHNN, CDR2 SYGVQD (reference sequence). The CDR3 is CASSESERSFSYEQYF. CDR3 sequence (DNA): TGCGCCAGCAGTGAATCGGAGCGGAGTTTCTCCTACGAGCAGTACTTC.

The V gene is TRBV28, the J gene TRBJ1-5, with D maybe TRBD1 (5 bases). The CDR3 runs 12 residues. Trimming removed 7 bases from V and 2 bases from J, with 6 bases in between. Germline CDR1 MDHEN, CDR2 SYDVKM. The CDR3: CASKGGNQPQHF. In DNA form, the CDR3 reads TGTGCCAGCAAAGGGGGCAATCAGCCCCAGCATTTT.